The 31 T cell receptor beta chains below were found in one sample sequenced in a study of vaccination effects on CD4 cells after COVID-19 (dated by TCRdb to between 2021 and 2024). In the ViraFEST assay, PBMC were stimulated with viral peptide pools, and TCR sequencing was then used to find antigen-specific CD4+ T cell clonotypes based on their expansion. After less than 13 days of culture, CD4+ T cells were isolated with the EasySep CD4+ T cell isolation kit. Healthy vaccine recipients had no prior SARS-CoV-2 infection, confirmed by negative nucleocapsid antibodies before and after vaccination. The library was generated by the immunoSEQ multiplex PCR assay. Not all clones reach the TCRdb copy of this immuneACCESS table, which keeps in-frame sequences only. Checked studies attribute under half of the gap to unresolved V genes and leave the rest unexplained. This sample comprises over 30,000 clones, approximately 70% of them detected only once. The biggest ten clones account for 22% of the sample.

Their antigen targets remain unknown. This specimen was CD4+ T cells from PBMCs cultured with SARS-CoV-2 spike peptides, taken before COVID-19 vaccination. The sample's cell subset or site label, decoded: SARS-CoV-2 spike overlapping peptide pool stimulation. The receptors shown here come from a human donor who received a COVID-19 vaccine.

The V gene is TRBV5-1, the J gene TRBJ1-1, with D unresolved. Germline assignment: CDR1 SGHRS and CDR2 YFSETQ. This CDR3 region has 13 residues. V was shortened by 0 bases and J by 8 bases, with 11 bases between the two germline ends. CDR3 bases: TGCGCCAGCAGCTTGGCGTATATGGGGGAAGCTTTCTTT. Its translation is CASSLAYMGEAFF.

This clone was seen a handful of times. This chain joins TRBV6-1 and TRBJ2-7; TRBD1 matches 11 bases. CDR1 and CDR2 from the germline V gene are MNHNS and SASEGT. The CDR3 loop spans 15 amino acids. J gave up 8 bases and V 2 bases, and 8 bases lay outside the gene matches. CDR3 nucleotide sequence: TGTGCCAGCAGTGAAAAGGGACAGGGGGGTCCCAAGCAGTACTTC. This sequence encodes CASSEKGQGGPKQYF.

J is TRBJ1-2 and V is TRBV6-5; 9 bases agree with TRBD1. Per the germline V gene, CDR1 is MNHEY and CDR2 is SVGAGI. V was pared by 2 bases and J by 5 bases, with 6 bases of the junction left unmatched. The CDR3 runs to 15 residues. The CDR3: CASSYPMDRGYGYTF. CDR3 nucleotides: TGTGCCAGCAGTTACCCAATGGACAGGGGATATGGCTACACCTTC.

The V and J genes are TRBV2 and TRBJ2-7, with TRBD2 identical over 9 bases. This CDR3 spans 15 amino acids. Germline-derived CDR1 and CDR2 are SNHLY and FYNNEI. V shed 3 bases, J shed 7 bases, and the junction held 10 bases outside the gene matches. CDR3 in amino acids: CASSEVASGMGEQYF. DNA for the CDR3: TGTGCCAGCAGTGAGGTGGCTAGCGGGATGGGTGAGCAGTACTTC.

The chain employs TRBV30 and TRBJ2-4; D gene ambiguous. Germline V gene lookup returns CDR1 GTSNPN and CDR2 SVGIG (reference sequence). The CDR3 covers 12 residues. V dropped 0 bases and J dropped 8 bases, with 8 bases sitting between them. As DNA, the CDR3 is TGTGCCTGGAGTGTAGGGTTGGACATTCAGTACTTC. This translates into CAWSVGLDIQYF.

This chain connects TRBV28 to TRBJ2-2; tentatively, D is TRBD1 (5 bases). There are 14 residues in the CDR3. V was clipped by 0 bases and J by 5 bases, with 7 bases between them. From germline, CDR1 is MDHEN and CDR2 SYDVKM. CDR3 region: CASSLWSGTGELFF. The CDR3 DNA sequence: TGTGCCAGCAGTTTATGGTCAGGGACCGGGGAGCTGTTTTTT.

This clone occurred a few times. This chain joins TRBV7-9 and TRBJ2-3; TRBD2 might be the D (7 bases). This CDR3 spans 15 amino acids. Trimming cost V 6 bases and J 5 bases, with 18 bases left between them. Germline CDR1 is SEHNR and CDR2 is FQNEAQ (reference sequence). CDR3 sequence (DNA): TGTGCCAGCAGTCCGGCCGGGGGGCCGGGAGATACGCAGTATTTT. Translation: CASSPAGGPGDTQYF.

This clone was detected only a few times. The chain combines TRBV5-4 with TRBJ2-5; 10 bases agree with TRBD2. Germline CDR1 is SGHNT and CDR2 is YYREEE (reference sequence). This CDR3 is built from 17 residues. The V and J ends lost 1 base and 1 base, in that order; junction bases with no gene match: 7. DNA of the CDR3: TGTGCCAGCAGCTTGACCCTACTAGCGGGGATCCAAGAGACCCAGTACTTC. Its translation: CASSLTLLAGIQETQYF.

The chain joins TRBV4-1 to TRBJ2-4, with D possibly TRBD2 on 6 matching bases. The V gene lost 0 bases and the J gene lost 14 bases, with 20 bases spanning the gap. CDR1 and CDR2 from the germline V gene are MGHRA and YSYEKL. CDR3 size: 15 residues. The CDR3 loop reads CASSQDGLGGAFEYF. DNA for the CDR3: TGCGCCAGCAGCCAAGACGGGTTGGGCGGGGCCTTTGAGTACTTC.

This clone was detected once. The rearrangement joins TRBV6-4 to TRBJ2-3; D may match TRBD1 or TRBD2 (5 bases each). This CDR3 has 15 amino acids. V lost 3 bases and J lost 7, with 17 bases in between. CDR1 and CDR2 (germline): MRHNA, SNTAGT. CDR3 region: CASSDGGAPIYTQYF. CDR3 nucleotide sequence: TGTGCCAGCAGTGATGGGGGAGCGCCCATATATACGCAGTATTTT.

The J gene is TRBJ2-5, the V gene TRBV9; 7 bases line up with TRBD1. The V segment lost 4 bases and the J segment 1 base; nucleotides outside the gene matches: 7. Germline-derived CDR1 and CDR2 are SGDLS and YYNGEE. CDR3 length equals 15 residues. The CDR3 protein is CASSPSGTAQETQYF. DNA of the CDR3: TGTGCCAGCAGCCCCTCCGGGACAGCCCAAGAGACCCAGTACTTC.

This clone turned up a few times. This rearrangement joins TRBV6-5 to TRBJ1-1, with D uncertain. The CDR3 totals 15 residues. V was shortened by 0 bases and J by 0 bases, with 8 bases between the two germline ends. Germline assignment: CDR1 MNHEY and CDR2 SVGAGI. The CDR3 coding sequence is TGTGCCAGCAGTTACTCGGGCAACGTGAACACTGAAGCTTTCTTT. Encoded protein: CASSYSGNVNTEAFF.

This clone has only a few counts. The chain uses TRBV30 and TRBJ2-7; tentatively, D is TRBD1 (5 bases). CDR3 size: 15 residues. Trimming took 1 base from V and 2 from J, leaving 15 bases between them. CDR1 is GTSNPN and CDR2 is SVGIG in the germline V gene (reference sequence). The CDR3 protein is CAWSEDIKLPYEQYF. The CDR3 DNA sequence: TGTGCCTGGAGTGAGGACATTAAGCTGCCCTACGAGCAGTACTTC.

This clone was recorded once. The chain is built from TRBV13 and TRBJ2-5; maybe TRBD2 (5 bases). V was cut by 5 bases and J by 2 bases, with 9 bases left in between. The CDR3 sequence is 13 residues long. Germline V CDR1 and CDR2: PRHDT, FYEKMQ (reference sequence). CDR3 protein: CASSLTRQETQYF. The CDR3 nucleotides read TGTGCCAGCAGCCTTACTAGACAAGAGACCCAGTACTTC.

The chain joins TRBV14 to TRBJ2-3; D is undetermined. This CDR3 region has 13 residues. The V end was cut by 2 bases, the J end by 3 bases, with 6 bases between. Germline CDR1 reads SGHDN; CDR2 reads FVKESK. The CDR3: CASSQLRTDTQYF. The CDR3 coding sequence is TGTGCCAGCAGCCAACTAAGAACAGATACGCAGTATTTT.

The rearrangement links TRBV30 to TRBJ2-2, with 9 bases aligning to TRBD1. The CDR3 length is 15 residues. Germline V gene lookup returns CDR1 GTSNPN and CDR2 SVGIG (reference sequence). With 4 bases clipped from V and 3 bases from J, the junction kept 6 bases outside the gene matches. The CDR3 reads CAWTLGTGYTGELFF. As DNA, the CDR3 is TGTGCCTGGACCCTCGGGACAGGGTACACCGGGGAGCTGTTTTTT.

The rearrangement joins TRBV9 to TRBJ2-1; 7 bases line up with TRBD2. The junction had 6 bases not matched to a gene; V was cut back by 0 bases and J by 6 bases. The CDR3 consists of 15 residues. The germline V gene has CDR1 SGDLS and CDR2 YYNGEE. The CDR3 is CASSVALARGNEQFF. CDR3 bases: TGTGCCAGCAGCGTAGCACTAGCGAGGGGCAATGAGCAGTTCTTC.

The CDR3: CASSLRGAEQFF. The DNA of the CDR3 is TGTGCCAGCAGCCTTCGGGGGGCGGAGCAGTTCTTC. This chain connects TRBV21-1 to TRBJ2-1; whether TRBD2, the table's D call, matches the DNA was not checked. TRBV21-1 is deemed a pseudogene. The CDR3 sequence is 12 residues long.

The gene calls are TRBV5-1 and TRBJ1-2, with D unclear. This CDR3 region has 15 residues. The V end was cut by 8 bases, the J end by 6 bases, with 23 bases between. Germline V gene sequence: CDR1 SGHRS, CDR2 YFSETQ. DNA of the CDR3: TGCGCCAGTACGATGTCGTCGACCCGGGAGGATGGCTACACCTTC. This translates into CASTMSSTREDGYTF.

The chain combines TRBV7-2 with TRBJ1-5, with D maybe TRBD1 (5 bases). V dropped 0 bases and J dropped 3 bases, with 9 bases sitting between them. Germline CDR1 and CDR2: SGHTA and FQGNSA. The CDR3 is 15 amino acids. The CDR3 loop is CASSLAAGYNQPQHF. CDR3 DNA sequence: TGTGCCAGCAGCTTAGCGGCAGGGTACAATCAGCCCCAGCATTTT.

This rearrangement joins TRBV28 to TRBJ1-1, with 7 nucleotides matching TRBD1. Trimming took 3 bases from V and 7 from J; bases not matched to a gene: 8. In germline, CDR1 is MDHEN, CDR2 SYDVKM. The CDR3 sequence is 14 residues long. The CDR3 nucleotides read TGTGCCAGCAGTTTCTCCGACAGGGTAATTGAAGCTTTCTTT. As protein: CASSFSDRVIEAFF.

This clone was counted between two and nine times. The CDR3 coding sequence is TGTGCAATCAGAAATTGGCGGGTTCCCTACGAGCAGTACTTC. This translates into CAIRNWRVPYEQYF. V usage is TRBV30 and J usage is TRBJ2-7; D possibly corresponds to TRBD2 (5 bases). The germline gives CDR1 GTSNPN, CDR2 SVGIG (reference sequence). CDR3 size: 14 residues.

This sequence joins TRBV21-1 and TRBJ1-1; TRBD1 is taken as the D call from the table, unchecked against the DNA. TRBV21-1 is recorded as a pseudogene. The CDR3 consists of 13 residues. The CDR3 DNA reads TGTGCCAGCAGCACTCCGGACAGGGGAAAAGCTTTCTTT. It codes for CASSTPDRGKAFF.

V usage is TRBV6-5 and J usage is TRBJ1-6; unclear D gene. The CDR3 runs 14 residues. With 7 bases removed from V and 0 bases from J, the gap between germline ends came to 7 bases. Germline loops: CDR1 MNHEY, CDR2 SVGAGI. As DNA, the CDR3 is TGTGCCAGCACTGCTAGCTCCTATAATTCACCCCTCCACTTT. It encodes CASTASSYNSPLHF.

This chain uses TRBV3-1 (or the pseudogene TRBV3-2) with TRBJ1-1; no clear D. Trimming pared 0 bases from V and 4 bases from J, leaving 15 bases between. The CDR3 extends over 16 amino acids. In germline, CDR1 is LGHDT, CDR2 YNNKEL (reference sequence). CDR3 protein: CASSQDTGKVGTEAFF. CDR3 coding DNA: TGTGCCAGCAGCCAAGATACCGGAAAGGTAGGCACTGAAGCTTTCTTT.

This CDR3 is CASSYGPETQYF. The CDR3 nucleotides are TGTGCCAGCAGTTATGGTCCGGAGACCCAGTACTTC. This chain joins TRBV6-5 and TRBJ2-5; no definite D call. Germline V lookup: CDR1 MNHEY, CDR2 SVGAGI. The CDR3 length is 12 residues. The V end lost 3 bases, the J end lost 5 bases, and 7 bases lay between the germline ends.

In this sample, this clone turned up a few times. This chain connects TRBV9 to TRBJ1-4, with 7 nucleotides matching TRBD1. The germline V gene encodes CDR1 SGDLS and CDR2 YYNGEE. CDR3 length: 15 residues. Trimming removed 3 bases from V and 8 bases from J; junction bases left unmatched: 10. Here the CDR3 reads CASSAGDSGPEKLFF. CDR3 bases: TGTGCCAGCAGCGCCGGGGACAGCGGGCCCGAAAAACTGTTTTTT.

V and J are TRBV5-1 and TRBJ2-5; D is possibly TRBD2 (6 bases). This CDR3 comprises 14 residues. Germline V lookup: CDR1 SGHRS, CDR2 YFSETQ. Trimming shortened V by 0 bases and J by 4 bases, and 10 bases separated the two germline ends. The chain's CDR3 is CASSLGGTGETQYF. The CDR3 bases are TGCGCCAGCAGCTTGGGGGGGACTGGAGAGACCCAGTACTTC.

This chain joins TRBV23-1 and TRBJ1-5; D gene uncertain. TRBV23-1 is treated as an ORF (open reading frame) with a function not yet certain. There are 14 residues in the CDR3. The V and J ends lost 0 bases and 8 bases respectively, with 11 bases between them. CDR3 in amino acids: CASSQSGPSEPQHF. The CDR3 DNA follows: TGCGCCAGCAGTCAATCTGGTCCTTCGGAGCCCCAGCATTTT.

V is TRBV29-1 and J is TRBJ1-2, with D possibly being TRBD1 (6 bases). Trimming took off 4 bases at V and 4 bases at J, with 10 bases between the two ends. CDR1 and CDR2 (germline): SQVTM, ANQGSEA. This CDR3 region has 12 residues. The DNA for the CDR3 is TGCAGCGTTGGGTCACAGGGCTATGGCTACACCTTC. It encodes CSVGSQGYGYTF.

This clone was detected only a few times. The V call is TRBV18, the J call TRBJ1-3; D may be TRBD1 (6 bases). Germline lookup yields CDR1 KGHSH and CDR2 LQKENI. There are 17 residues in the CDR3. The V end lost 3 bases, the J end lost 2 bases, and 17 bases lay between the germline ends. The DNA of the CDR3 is TGTGCCAGCTCACCGGTCGCCCCCGGGACAACTGGAAACACCATATATTTT. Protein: CASSPVAPGTTGNTIYF.